The clone carrying this T cell receptor beta chain appeared a single time. What it binds is not known. The data stem from a study of shared clonotypes between healthy human individuals. Study summary: With ages of 18 to 49, the donors were a couple of women and a few men. Findings and caveats of the study: Clonotypes which were not shared had lower generation probabilities than clonotypes that all four donors shared. Limited genetic and exposure-history diversity came from having few donors.

This CDR3 has 17 amino acids. The V end lost 3 bases, the J end lost 2 bases, and 22 bases lay between the germline ends. Looked up from germline, CDR1 is GTSNPN and CDR2 is SVGIG (reference sequence). Memory CD4+ cells were the fraction left after CD45RA+ naive selection. Produced via immunoSEQ multiplex PCR; TCRdb's table is partial and in-frame only. The profile shows about 2.3 million clones, under 95% of them singletons. This TCR was sampled from a young man in good health. Some clones in this sample may be carry-over from other donors' samples. Sequenced material: naive CD4+ T cells from PBMCs. Subset noted: CD45RA+ positively selected. The J gene is TRBJ1-1, the V gene TRBV30; D is uncertain. For the CDR3, the DNA is TGTGCCTGGAGGGGGTTAGGATTGGGCGCGACAAACACTGAAGCTTTCTTT. Its protein product is CAWRGLGLGATNTEAFF.